This T cell receptor (beta chain) came from a study of spatial heterogeneity in lung cancer. Study background: Compared with alpha-chain sequences, beta-chain sequences were consistently detected in greater numbers.

TCRdb redid the calling of the 5' RACE reads with MiXCR, one entry per CDR3 protein. Found here are 1,500 to 2,000 distinct CDR3 sequences, about 18% of them singletons; the top ten hold roughly half. Study-wide results and limits: More often at tumor resection than at routine follow-up, ubiquitous expanded tumor TCRs were detected in the blood.

Trimming took off 6 bases at V and 2 bases at J, with 17 bases between the two ends. From germline, CDR1 is MDHEN and CDR2 SYDVKM. The CDR3 is 15 residues long. In its sample, this clonotype ranks as medium-sized (0.01 to 0.1%). What it recognizes is unknown. The sample's time point: blood at routine non-recurrence follow-up after resection. Without sorting, whole RNA was sequenced from tumor, nontumor lung or frozen PBMC. This receptor was taken from a male donor with early-stage non-small cell lung cancer. V and J are TRBV28 and TRBJ2-7, with TRBD2 as a possible D gene (6 bases). This material consisted of PBMCs, taken at follow-up. CDR3 DNA: TGTGCCAGCAGCCCTGGGGCGGGACGAGCCTACGAGCAGTACTTC. Translation: CASSPGAGRAYEQYF.